The source of this TCR beta chain is a study of cytomegalovirus exposure and HLA in healthy donors. Looking at the study overall: One earlier analysis, a look at 150 million to 200 million T cells, found almost 120 million unique TCR beta sequences. Whole-study findings and limits: Productive rates of about 90% or about 30% were seen for most TCR beta V segments in an earlier analysis. TCR association rates varied by HLA locus in a later analysis, with DRB1 highest and HLA-C lowest.

Turning to this clone: Its antigen is unidentified.

Trimming left V 0 bases short and J 8 bases short, with 11 bases between. This CDR3 spans 14 amino acids. Germline V gene lookup returns CDR1 SNHLY and CDR2 FYNNEI. This PCR relied on a set of 60 Vbeta primers and 13 Jbeta primers. Data came from immunoSEQ multiplex PCR; TCRdb stores just in-frame clones and leaves some out. Here the sample spans around 130,000 clones, 77% being singletons. V is TRBV2 and J is TRBJ1-5; D is perhaps TRBD1 (6 bases). The source is a man aged 18 to 30 in good health and CMV-seropositive. Sequencing input: PBMCs. The chain's CDR3 is CASSEANRVKPQHF. The CDR3 bases are TGTGCCAGCAGTGAAGCGAACAGGGTGAAGCCCCAGCATTTT.